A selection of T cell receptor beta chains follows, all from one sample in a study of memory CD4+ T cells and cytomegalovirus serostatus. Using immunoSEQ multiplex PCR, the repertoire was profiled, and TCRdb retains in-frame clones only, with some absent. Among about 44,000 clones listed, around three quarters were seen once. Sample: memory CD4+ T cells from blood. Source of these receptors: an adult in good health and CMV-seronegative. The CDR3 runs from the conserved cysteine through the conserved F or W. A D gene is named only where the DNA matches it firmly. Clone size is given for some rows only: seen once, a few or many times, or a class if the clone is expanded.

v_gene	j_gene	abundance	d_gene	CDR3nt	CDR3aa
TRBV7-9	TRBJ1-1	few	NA	TGTGCCAGCAGCTTAGCCTCGAAGGAAGCTTTCTTT	CASSLASKEAFF
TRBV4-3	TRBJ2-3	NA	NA	TGCGCCAGCAGCCAAGACGGCCTACCCTATAGCACAGATACGCAGTATTTT	CASSQDGLPYSTDTQYF
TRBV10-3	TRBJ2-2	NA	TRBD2	TGTGCCATCAGAGGGACTAGCGGGAGAGCCGGGGAGCTGTTTTTT	CAIRGTSGRAGELFF
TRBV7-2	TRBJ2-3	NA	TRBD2	TGTGCCAGCAGCTTAGGGGGTAGTGCGGGAGTCGTAGGAGATACGCAGTATTTT	CASSLGGSAGVVGDTQYF
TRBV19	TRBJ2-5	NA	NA	TGTGCCAGTAGTAGAGGAAAGCATGCAGAGACCCAGTACTTC	CASSRGKHAETQYF
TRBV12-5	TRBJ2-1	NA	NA	TGTGCTAGTGGTTTGGGGACTTATGACAATGAGCAGTTCTTC	CASGLGTYDNEQFF
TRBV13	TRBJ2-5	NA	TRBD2	TGTGCCAGCAGCTGGAGTAGCGGGAGGGCCCGTAGGGAGACCCAGTACTTC	CASSWSSGRARRETQYF
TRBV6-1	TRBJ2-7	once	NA	TGTGCCAGCAGTGATGAGTCTGAATCCGTGCAGTACTTC	CASSDESESVQYF
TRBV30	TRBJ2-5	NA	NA	TGTGCCTGGAGTGTACGGGGGAGGGAGACCCAGTACTTC	CAWSVRGRETQYF
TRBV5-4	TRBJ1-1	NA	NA	TGTGCCAGCAGATCCGGGGCGTCCAAAAGCGGGACTGAAGCTTTCTTT	CASRSGASKSGTEAFF
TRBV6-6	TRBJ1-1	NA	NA	TGTGCCAGCAGTTACAAAGTAACCACTGAAGCTTTCTTT	CASSYKVTTEAFF
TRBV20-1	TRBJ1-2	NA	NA	TGCAGTGCCCTGGGTGAACACGGCTACACCTTC	CSALGEHGYTF
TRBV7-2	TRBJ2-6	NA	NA	TGTGCCAGCAGCTTAAGGATCCGGGACGACGTCCTGACTTTC	CASSLRIRDDVLTF
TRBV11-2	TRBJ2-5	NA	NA	TGTGCCAGCAGCAACGACAGGTCAGAGACCCAGTACTTC	CASSNDRSETQYF
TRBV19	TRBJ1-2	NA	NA	TGTGCCACCCAACTTTCCAGGGCGCCGGGCTATGGCTACACCTTC	CATQLSRAPGYGYTF
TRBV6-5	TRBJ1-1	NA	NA	TGTGCCAGCAGTTCGAACAGGGTGCTGAACACTGAAGCTTTCTTT	CASSSNRVLNTEAFF
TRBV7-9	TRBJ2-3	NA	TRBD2	TGTGCCAGCAGCCCATCTAGCGGGAGGGCCGGTTGGCAGTATTTT	CASSPSSGRAGWQYF
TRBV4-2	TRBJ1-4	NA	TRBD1	TGTGCCAGCAGCCAGAGGACAGGGGGCTATGAAAAACTGTTTTTT	CASSQRTGGYEKLFF
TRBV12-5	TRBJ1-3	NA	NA	TGTGCTAGTGGTTTGGTATCCGGGCAGCCTGGAAACACCATATATTTT	CASGLVSGQPGNTIYF
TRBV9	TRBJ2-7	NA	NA	TGTGCCAGCAGCGTAGGCCACAAACACTACGAGCAGTACTTC	CASSVGHKHYEQYF
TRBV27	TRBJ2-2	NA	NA	TGTGCCAGCAGTTTCTCCGGGGCCCTGAACACCGGGGAGCTGTTTTTT	CASSFSGALNTGELFF
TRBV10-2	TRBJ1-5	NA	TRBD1	TGCGCCAGCAGTTTCGGACAGGCCCAGCCCCAGCATTTT	CASSFGQAQPQHF
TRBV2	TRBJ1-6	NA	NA	TGTGCCAGCAGTGGTTTCGGGCGCGATTCACCCCTCCACTTT	CASSGFGRDSPLHF
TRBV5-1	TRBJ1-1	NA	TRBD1	TGCGCCAGCAGCCTACGATACGGGACAGTGAACACTGAAGCTTTCTTT	CASSLRYGTVNTEAFF
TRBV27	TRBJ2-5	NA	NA	TGTGCCAGCAGCCTACGACCATCGGAGACCCAGTACTTC	CASSLRPSETQYF
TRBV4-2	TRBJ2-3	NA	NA	TGTGCCAGCAGCCAAGATCAAACCGGGACGGGTACGCAGTATTTT	CASSQDQTGTGTQYF